This T cell receptor beta chain was recorded in a study of cytomegalovirus exposure and HLA in healthy donors (TCRdb year 2017). With regard to the full study: According to an earlier analysis of a few hundred of the donors, 200 million or so T cells yielded over 100 million unique TCR beta sequences and about 300 Gb of sequence data. An early release that covered about 640 HLA-typed donors contained about 300 gigabases of sequencing data and tens of millions of unique TCR sequences. Among the roughly 400 genotyped donors, approximately 82% belonged to the genetic ancestry cluster associated with self-reported Caucasian donors. The study was designed to test whether signatures of past pathogen exposure could be identified by cataloging public T cell receptors. The study profiled the T cell repertoires of approximately 700 subjects by immunosequencing and related them to cytomegalovirus serostatus. In addition to the first cohort of around 670 subjects, a separate validation cohort of about 120 different subjects was used. To predict cytomegalovirus infection status, the study combined high-throughput TCR immunosequencing, statistical association of individual TCRs with disease status, and machine learning. In a later analysis, previously published TCR beta repertoires from 666 donors were re-analyzed and high-resolution HLA genotyping was added so that TCR occurrence patterns could be studied. In the later analysis, no new phenotypic data were used to find candidate immune exposures; instead, reliance was placed on TCR beta sequences and their occurrence across donors. In an earlier analysis of roughly 600 of the donors, high-throughput TCR beta sequencing was used to judge whether each TCR beta V gene segment behaved as functional or pseudogenic. Alongside the repertoire data, information on donor age, sex, ethnicity and CMV serostatus was compiled. In a later genetic analysis, genome-wide SNP genotypes for about three fifths of the 666 donors were used, and that subset was treated as a discovery cohort. Every repertoire in the discovery cohort had been generated on one and the same sequencing platform. Both class I and class II loci were covered by HLA typing, at four-digit resolution. Typing coverage varied by locus: roughly 629-640 donors for A, B, C, DRB1 and DQB1; approximately 500 for DQA1; about 600 for DPA1; roughly 450 for DPB1. Because of strong linkage in the cohort, roughly five DR-DQ haplotypes were treated as single units for association and clustering. On average, 235,054 unique TCR beta nucleotide sequences were sequenced per donor among more than 350 genotyped donors of the cohort, with 15% to 20% of those sequences being non-productive. Summary of the overall study and its limitations: Some IMGT-functional V segments, including TRBV6-2 and TRBV6-3, could not be distinguished by the 87-base-pair reads and were therefore excluded. A group of highly shared sequence variants was considered likely to be a technical artifact of the sequencing pipeline. Strong co-occurrence of HLA alleles, especially DR and DQ, made assigning TCR associations to individual alleles difficult. Across donors, most TCR sequences were observed very rarely, whereas some public TCRs were present in many individuals. Because counts were too low, some 17 rarely observed V segments, including chromosome 9 orphons, were left out of the earlier analysis of roughly 600 of the donors. According to a later analysis, TCR association rates differed among HLA loci, with DRB1 alleles showing the most associated TCRs and HLA-C alleles showing the fewest. According to the authors, the approach could potentially be generalized to other disease states and immunological phenotypes. In vitro tests confirmed that three of the cytomegalovirus-associated TCR beta chains recognize cytomegalovirus antigens. In a later analysis, most CMV-associated TCR beta chains were found to appear HLA-restricted, with HLA associations seemingly driven largely by CMV exposure. A later genetic analysis associated a missense DCLRE1C variant with V-gene and J-gene trimming of TCR beta chains, and an independent cohort replicated the association. Compared with the roughly 670-donor mean, donors in an Asian-associated ancestry cluster had fewer N-insertions in productive TCRs, according to a later genetic analysis. An earlier analysis of several hundred of the donors showed that most TCR beta V segments appeared in productive rearrangements either about 87% or about 30% of the time, which broadly matched IMGT annotations. In a later analysis, around 17,000 TCR beta sequences were associated with specific HLA alleles at a false discovery rate of 0.05. In a later analysis, HLA-associated TCR beta chains were found to be more clonally expanded and to have lower generation probabilities than equally common non-associated chains. A further reported finding was that TCR beta sequences accurately predicted the HLA-A and HLA-B alleles for most subjects in the first cohort. CMV serostatus was the only immune exposure information available for the cohort. Correlated functional status among segregating V segments might reflect linkage disequilibrium, but an unknown experimental factor could not be ruled out. In both the original and validation cohorts, the classifier was reported to diagnose cytomegalovirus status with high specificity and sensitivity. According to a later analysis, parvovirus B19, influenza, CMV and Epstein-Barr virus appeared linked to several top co-occurrence clusters. In the study, about 150 TCR beta chains were listed as associated with cytomegalovirus. Roughly uniform sequencing depth across donors was assumed in presence/absence analyses, although this assumption may not hold. Because some donors lacked HLA typing at each locus, the association tests relied only on the typed subset. In this cohort, only TCR beta chains were sequenced, and detectable features were limited by the absence of alpha or paired-chain data.

From a lookup of the germline V gene (reference sequence), CDR1 and CDR2 are GTSNPN and SVGIG. Deletion took 1 base off V and 6 bases off J, with a span of 11 bases between the germline ends. From its cysteine to its phenylalanine, the CDR3 spans 13 amino acids. Of all the DNA, just the CDR3 is kept, 39 bases in frame from base 1. About this clone: Its antigen is currently not known. It has no much larger one-base neighbor in the sample; base qualities were not kept.

Libraries were prepared through the immunoSEQ multiplex PCR assay. The multiplex PCR relied on a mix of 60 forward primers for TCR Vbeta segments and 13 reverse primers for TCR Jbeta segments. The CDR3 region of rearranged TCR beta genes was amplified from genomic DNA by a multiplex PCR assay. The amplified TCR beta libraries were sequenced on the Illumina HiSeq System as 87-base-pair reads. Per the original workflow: A later analysis tallied 75 million to 95 million unique TCR beta chains across the 666 repertoires, and roughly 11 million of those chains were shared by two or more donors. Raw reads were error-corrected and collapsed into unique sequences by a nearest-neighbor algorithm in which closely related sequences were merged to remove PCR and sequencing errors. To assign V, D and J gene segments, CDR3 sequences were aligned to IMGT reference sequences. Each retained sequence needed at least a six-nucleotide match to both a V gene segment and a J gene segment. A rearrangement counted as productive if the CDR3 had no stop codons and remained in frame with V and J, and every other rearrangement counted as non-productive. CDR3 was defined according to IMGT convention as the region running from the second conserved V-encoded cysteine to the conserved J-encoded phenylalanine. The earlier analysis of fewer than 750 of the donors excluded sequences that lacked an unambiguous match to a single V gene segment. An earlier analysis of several hundred of the donors classified V segments as functional when productive rearrangements were above 56.7% and as segregating when the standard deviation between donors was above 5%. A statistical classification framework was developed to diagnose cytomegalovirus status using the catalog of TCR beta chain sequences. V and J gene assignment, in a later analysis, came from comparing TCR nucleotide sequences with IMGT/GENE-DB human TR gene sequences. The TCRdist pipeline was used in a later analysis to assign CDR3 sequences and most-parsimonious VDJ recombination scenarios. In a later analysis, every TCR beta chain was defined by the combination of its CDR3 amino acid sequence and its V-gene family, and reads without a unique V-gene family were dropped. As a way to deal with suspected cross-contamination and a sequencing artifact, a later analysis dropped roughly 620 nucleotide sequences that were highly shared and had low generation probability. For each public chain, a later analysis derived a clonal expansion index from normalized ranks of inferred template counts within each repertoire. In a later analysis, generation probabilities were computed with a VDJ recombination model fitted to out-of-frame rearrangements, and the resulting probabilities were checked against IGoR. In a later analysis, TCR-TCR, TCR-HLA and TCR-CMV co-occurrence was scored with hypergeometric tests, and a repertoire-size bias correction was applied to TCR pairs. A later analysis estimated false discovery rates by permuting HLA or CMV assignments 20 times. In a later analysis, co-occurring TCRs were grouped using DBSCAN, with TCRdist sequence similarity added in when clustering inside HLA-allele-positive subsets. Co-occurrence clustering excluded repertoires with fewer than 30,000 or more than 120,000 public chains, plus five with anomalous nucleotide sharing. TCRdb took over this immuneACCESS table, retaining in-frame rearrangements with V and J assigned. Such tables are incomplete; in checked studies, under half of the missing clones stem from an unresolved V gene, and the remainder is unexplained. The V and J calls and clone size are taken from that table; D and trimming were inferred from the DNA. Recorded for this sample are 100,000 to 150,000 clones; around four fifths of them occurred a single time. Over 3% of the sample goes to the ten largest clones.

The cohort comprised around 690 healthy bone marrow donors. Cohort members were all nominally healthy when sampled, although unrecorded immune exposures were likely present. The donor tested CMV seropositive, placing the donor among the 289 seropositive members of the cohort. Every donor gave a peripheral blood sample, and the peripheral blood mononuclear cells from that sample were used for TCR beta sequencing. The Qiagen DNeasy Blood Extraction Kit was used to extract genomic DNA from the blood cell samples. The TCR comes from a middle-aged woman in good health and CMV-seropositive. Sample: PBMCs. Here the chain combines TRBV30 and TRBJ2-3; no confident D gene assignment can be made. This receptor carries the CDR3 CAWSGVARDTQYF. The DNA reads TGTGCCTGGAGTGGGGTAGCCCGGGATACGCAGTATTTT.